This TCR beta chain was captured in a study of blood T cell repertoires in COVID-19. On the study more broadly: Whether acute or convalescent, the COVID-19 samples came from the United States, Italy and Spain. Sources were T cells, B-cell-depleted T cells, or PBMCs; the material itself was cDNA or gDNA.

Per the study methods: The authors estimated nucleated cell counts from reference gene primer amplification. This table comes from immunoSEQ multiplex PCR, and its TCRdb copy is limited to in-frame clones, with some not included. D and trimming come from the DNA, and the V and J calls and clone size come from that table. The sample includes some 390,000 clones, more than 75% of them seen just once. Seattle participants joined during active infection and were tracked over time. V lost 7 bases and J 6 bases, leaving 25 bases between the germline ends. CDR3 size: 16 residues. Germline CDR1 reads SGHRS; CDR2 reads YFSETQ.

Sequences were obtained from peripheral blood. The V gene is TRBV5-1, the J gene TRBJ1-2; D is uncertain. The clonotype comes from a woman aged 55-75 years with COVID-19, enrolled during active disease. In DNA form, the CDR3 reads TGCGCCAGCCAACCAAACTCATGGGGAAGAGGGCATGGCTACACCTTC. Encoded protein: CASQPNSWGRGHGYTF.